Sequencing of this T cell receptor (beta chain) was carried out in a study of T cells in Graves' hyperthyroidism and ophthalmopathy. There are 16 residues in the CDR3. Germline V CDR1 and CDR2: MGHRA, YSYEKL. V gave up 4 bases and J gave up 3 bases; unmatched junction bases: 9. Overall study findings and caveats: Blood shared most expanded thyroid clonotypes above 0.001.

Researchers amplified the TCR beta CDR3 regions from RNA transcripts. First-round RT-PCR targeting the TCR CDR3 was performed with the HTBI primer set. One entry per CDR3 protein, called by TCRdb with MiXCR from the multiplex PCR reads. The table shows over 700,000 distinct CDR3 sequences, with around 19% occurring only once. Points on this clonotype: As yet, its antigen is unknown.

Diagnosis of hyperthyroidism was new in patients aged 18 to 65, and its duration was under 2 months. The authors took PBMCs from 10 ml fresh peripheral blood. V and J are TRBV4-1 and TRBJ1-5, with 7 bases aligning to TRBD1. The material sequenced was blood. This TCR was sampled from a woman in her 50s with Graves' hyperthyroidism that later progressed to Graves' ophthalmopathy. The CDR3 loop reads CASSPRGLLPNQPQHF. The CDR3 DNA is TGCGCCAGCAGCCCGAGGGGGCTCCTGCCCAATCAGCCCCAGCATTTT.